These 28 T cell receptor beta chains came from one sample sequenced in a study of cytomegalovirus exposure and HLA in healthy donors (TCRdb year 2017). The protocol used for the library was the immunoSEQ multiplex PCR assay. A mixture of 60 forward primers for TCR Vbeta segments and 13 reverse primers for TCR Jbeta segments was used in the multiplex PCR. Sourced from immuneACCESS, this table was stored by TCRdb with only in-frame sequences that have V and J called. A share of the clones is absent; for the studies checked, an unresolved V gene accounts for under half, and the remainder has no known explanation. In all, the sample holds around 150,000 clones, and roughly 70% of those were seen once. Around 6.9% of the sample is taken by the ten largest. Input material: PBMCs. Receptors were obtained from a man aged 35 to 55 in good health and CMV-seropositive.

The V gene is TRBV6-6, the J gene TRBJ1-2, with D possibly being TRBD1 (5 bases). CDR3 size: 15 residues. The germline V gene encodes CDR1 MNHNY and CDR2 SVGAGI (reference sequence). The germline V and J ends were trimmed by 0 bases and 3 bases, with 11 bases remaining between them. The CDR3 sequence is CASSYSPGKDYGYTF. In DNA, the CDR3 is TGTGCCAGCAGTTACTCCCCAGGGAAGGACTATGGCTACACCTTC.

This chain joins TRBV27 and TRBJ1-1, with TRBD1 identical over 7 bases. This CDR3 is built from 16 residues. CDR1 is MNHEY and CDR2 is SMNVEV in the germline V gene (reference sequence). J was trimmed by 0 bases and V by 7 bases; bases with no gene match: 11. The CDR3 spells CASKVVTGTMNTEAFF. CDR3 nucleotides: TGTGCCAGCAAGGTCGTGACAGGGACCATGAACACTGAAGCTTTCTTT.

The chain combines TRBV11-2 with TRBJ2-7, with D possibly being TRBD1 (5 bases). The V and J ends lost 4 bases and 3 bases respectively, with 16 bases between them. In germline, CDR1 is SGHAT, CDR2 FQNNGV. This CDR3 contains 15 residues. CDR3 nucleotide sequence: TGTGCCAGCAGCTCGTCAAGACAGATAGTCTACGAGCAGTACTTC. It translates to CASSSSRQIVYEQYF. Full variable domain (rest looked up from reference TRBV11-2 and TRBJ2-7): EAGVAQSPRYKIIEKRQSVAFWCNPISGHATLYWYQQILGQGPKLLIQFQNNGVVDDSQLPKDRFSAERLKGVDSTLKIQPAKLEDSAVYLCASSSSRQIVYEQYFGPGTRLTVT.

The V gene is TRBV6-5, the J gene TRBJ1-1; perhaps TRBD1 as D (6 bases). The CDR3 has 15 amino acids. Germline lookup yields CDR1 MNHEY and CDR2 SVGAGI. Trimming pared 5 bases from V and 0 bases from J, leaving 13 bases between. The CDR3 DNA reads as TGTGCCAGCAGTGCGGACAGACCTATGAACACTGAAGCTTTCTTT. Amino acid sequence: CASSADRPMNTEAFF.

The chain recombines TRBV18 with TRBJ1-1; the D gene is possibly TRBD1 (5 bases). Trimming left V 3 bases short and J 3 bases short, with 8 bases between. Germline lookup yields CDR1 KGHSH and CDR2 LQKENI. The CDR3 spans 13 residues. CDR3 sequence (DNA): TGTGCCAGCTCACCCCAGGGTTACACTGAAGCTTTCTTT. This sequence encodes CASSPQGYTEAFF.

The chain links TRBV2 to TRBJ1-4; TRBD1 aligns across 8 bases. V shed 6 bases, J shed 7 bases, and the junction held 7 bases outside the gene matches. The V gene's germline CDR1 is SNHLY and CDR2 FYNNEI. There are 14 residues in the CDR3. CDR3 in amino acids: CASSPGQVAEKLFF. The CDR3 nucleotides are TGTGCCAGCAGCCCGGGACAGGTCGCTGAAAAACTGTTTTTT.

This clone was observed once. This sequence joins TRBV5-4 and TRBJ2-7, with D possibly being TRBD2 (5 bases). Germline CDR1 reads SGHNT; CDR2 reads YYREEE (reference sequence). Deletions cut 0 bases from V and 0 bases from J, with 10 bases between. The CDR3 has 15 residues. CDR3 amino acids: CASSLVGGSSYEQYF. The CDR3 bases are TGTGCCAGCAGCTTGGTTGGAGGAAGCTCCTACGAGCAGTACTTC.

This chain links TRBV7-9 with TRBJ1-6, with 9 bases identical to TRBD1. The V and J ends lost 4 bases and 9 bases, in that order; junction bases with no gene match: 10. The CDR3 covers 16 residues. Germline-derived CDR1 and CDR2 are SEHNR and FQNEAQ (reference sequence). CDR3 bases: TGTGCCAGCAGCTCCACCCTGACAGGGGGGGCTTCACCCCTCCACTTT. Residues: CASSSTLTGGASPLHF. Drawing the rest from reference TRBV7-9 and TRBJ1-6, the complete variable domain is DTGVSQNPRHKITKRGQNVTFRCDPISEHNRLYWYRQTLGQGPEFLTYFQNEAQLEKSRLLSDRFSAERPKGSFSTLEIQRTEQGDSAMYLCASSSTLTGGASPLHFGNGTRLTVT.

This clone was detected a few times. J is TRBJ2-3 and V is TRBV7-9; TRBD2 aligns across 7 bases. The CDR3 loop spans 15 amino acids. Germline assignment: CDR1 SEHNR and CDR2 FQNEAQ (reference sequence). Trimming removed 1 base from V and 6 bases from J; junction bases left unmatched: 7. This chain's CDR3 is CASSLGGGEGDTQYF. Here the CDR3 DNA reads TGTGCCAGCAGCTTAGGGGGAGGGGAGGGGGATACGCAGTATTTT. Full variable domain (outside the CDR3, taken from reference TRBV7-9 and TRBJ2-3): DTGVSQNPRHKITKRGQNVTFRCDPISEHNRLYWYRQTLGQGPEFLTYFQNEAQLEKSRLLSDRFSAERPKGSFSTLEIQRTEQGDSAMYLCASSLGGGEGDTQYFGPGTRLTVL.

This chain joins TRBV4-2 and TRBJ1-1, with TRBD1 as a possible D gene (5 bases). CDR1 and CDR2 from the germline V gene are LGHNA and YNFKEQ. V was shortened by 2 bases and J by 4 bases, with 14 bases between the two germline ends. The CDR3 contains 15 residues. The CDR3 region is CASSQYTDTFTEAFF. The CDR3, as DNA: TGTGCCAGCAGCCAATACACGGACACGTTCACTGAAGCTTTCTTT.

The genes are TRBV19 and TRBJ2-3, with 9 bases matching TRBD1. The germline gives CDR1 LNHDA, CDR2 SQIVND (reference sequence). This CDR3 is 15 amino acids long. V shed 4 bases and J 0 bases; nucleotides not matched to a gene: 2. The CDR3 DNA is TGTGCCAGTAGTACGGACAGGGGTAGCACAGATACGCAGTATTTT. This translates into CASSTDRGSTDTQYF.

V and J are TRBV6-5 and TRBJ1-2, with D possibly being TRBD1 (5 bases). Germline loops: CDR1 MNHEY, CDR2 SVGAGI. The V end was cut by 3 bases, the J end by 4 bases, with 18 bases between. This CDR3 has 16 amino acids. The CDR3 bases are TGTGCCAGCAGTTATTTGATGGCAGGGCTCCCCTATGGCTACACCTTC. It is translated as CASSYLMAGLPYGYTF.

The chain uses TRBV6-1 and TRBJ1-5; 10 bases are shared with TRBD1. Germline V gives CDR1 MNHNS, CDR2 SASEGT. Losses at the gene ends were 4 bases for V and 1 base for J; bases not matched to a gene: 7. This CDR3 region has 17 residues. The CDR3 DNA is TGTGCCAGCAGTGGACCCCGACAGGGGGCAAGCAATCAGCCCCAGCATTTT. Encoded protein: CASSGPRQGASNQPQHF.

This clone was recorded once. V and J are TRBV9 and TRBJ1-4; a possible D gene is TRBD1 (5 bases). Germline loops: CDR1 SGDLS, CDR2 YYNGEE. Trimming took 0 bases from V and 7 from J, leaving 13 bases between them. The CDR3 totals 15 residues. The CDR3 loop is CASSVGVGDGEKLFF. CDR3 sequence (DNA): TGTGCCAGCAGCGTAGGGGTAGGGGATGGTGAAAAACTGTTTTTT. Variable domain in full (rest from reference TRBV9 and TRBJ1-4): DSGVTQTPKHLITATGQRVTLRCSPRSGDLSVYWYQQSLDQGLQFLIQYYNGEERAKGNILERFSAQQFPDLHSELNLSSLELGDSALYFCASSVGVGDGEKLFFGSGTQLSVL.

The V call is TRBV5-1, the J call TRBJ2-5, with 8 bases identical to TRBD2. The germline gives CDR1 SGHRS, CDR2 YFSETQ. CDR3 length equals 16 residues. J was trimmed by 5 bases and V by 2 bases; bases with no gene match: 11. The CDR3: CASSFRGTRDLETQYF. The CDR3 coding sequence is TGCGCCAGCAGCTTTCGTGGGACTAGAGATCTGGAGACCCAGTACTTC.

A word on this clone: Other DNA sequences in this sample translate to the same CDR3. This chain links TRBV29-1 with TRBJ2-7; D is possibly TRBD1 (5 bases). This CDR3 contains 12 residues. Germline V gene lookup returns CDR1 SQVTM and CDR2 ANQGSEA. Trimming removed 0 bases from V and 4 bases from J, with 7 bases in between. The CDR3: CSVEDRGYEQYF. The CDR3 DNA reads TGCAGCGTTGAAGATAGGGGTTACGAGCAGTACTTC.

The chain employs TRBV20-1 and TRBJ1-5, with unresolved D. CDR3 size: 11 residues. Between the trimmed V and J ends, which lost 3 bases and 3 bases, there was a span of 3 bases. Germline V gives CDR1 DFQATT, CDR2 SNEGSKA (reference sequence). The DNA of the CDR3 is TGCAGTGCTAGGTACAATCAGCCCCAGCATTTT. Its translation is CSARYNQPQHF.

V usage is TRBV5-1 and J usage is TRBJ2-7; D is possibly TRBD1 (6 bases). CDR1 is SGHRS and CDR2 is YFSETQ in the germline V gene. The CDR3 sequence is 12 residues long. Trimming stripped 0 bases from V and 6 bases from J, with 7 bases between. CDR3 in amino acids: CASSLVRGEQYF. In nucleotides, the CDR3 is TGCGCCAGCAGCTTGGTCAGGGGCGAGCAGTACTTC.

The rearrangement joins TRBV7-6 to TRBJ1-1; D not certain. V dropped 4 bases and J dropped 1 base, with 7 bases sitting between them. The germline V gene has CDR1 SGHVS and CDR2 FNYEAQ. The CDR3 covers 13 residues. CDR3 amino acids: CASSSAGNTEAFF. Here the CDR3 DNA reads TGTGCCAGCAGCTCTGCAGGGAACACTGAAGCTTTCTTT.

The gene calls are TRBV11-3 and TRBJ2-5; the match to TRBD1 covers 10 bases. The germline V gene has CDR1 SGHNT and CDR2 YENEEA. This CDR3 is 14 amino acids long. The trim removed 0 bases at V and 7 bases at J, leaving 2 bases unmatched. The CDR3 loop reads CASSLDRTGGTQYF. The CDR3 DNA is TGTGCCAGCAGCTTAGACCGGACAGGGGGGACCCAGTACTTC.

The V call is TRBV4-3, the J call TRBJ2-3; the match to TRBD2 covers 14 bases. Germline assignment: CDR1 LGHNA and CDR2 YSLEER. This CDR3 region has 15 residues. J was trimmed by 7 bases and V by 4 bases; bases with no gene match: 4. CDR3 nucleotide sequence: TGCGCCAGCAGCCTGGGACTAGCGGGGGCCAATACGCAGTATTTT. Its translation: CASSLGLAGANTQYF.

This clone was found once. The chain joins TRBV18 to TRBJ2-7; a possible D gene is TRBD2 (7 bases). The V gene lost 5 bases and the J gene lost 1 base, with 18 bases spanning the gap. CDR3 length: 16 amino acids. Looked up from germline, CDR1 is KGHSH and CDR2 is LQKENI. The CDR3 loop is CASSTLGGAGSYEQYF. Written as DNA, the CDR3 is TGTGCCAGCTCAACCTTGGGGGGGGCCGGATCCTACGAGCAGTACTTC.

This chain connects TRBV4-1 to TRBJ1-6, with 8 bases identical to TRBD1. V shed 3 bases and J 7 bases; nucleotides not matched to a gene: 8. The germline CDR1 and CDR2 sequences are MGHRA and YSYEKL. The CDR3 is 16 residues long. CDR3 coding DNA: TGCGCCAGCAGCCAGCCCCCAGGACAGGGAAATTCACCCCTCCACTTT. Residues: CASSQPPGQGNSPLHF.

The rearrangement uses TRBV2 and TRBJ1-5; a weak D match, TRBD1 (5 bases). The CDR3 loop spans 14 amino acids. Germline V gives CDR1 SNHLY, CDR2 FYNNEI. V was trimmed by 2 bases and J by 3 bases, leaving 8 bases between them. This CDR3 is CASSEPRVNQPQHF. CDR3 nucleotides: TGTGCCAGCAGTGAACCCAGGGTCAATCAGCCCCAGCATTTT. Supplemented by reference TRBV2 and TRBJ1-5, the full variable domain reads EPEVTQTPSHQVTQMGQEVILRCVPISNHLYFYWYRQILGQKVEFLVSFYNNEISEKSEIFDDQFSVERPDGSNFTLKIRSTKLEDSAMYFCASSEPRVNQPQHFGDGTRLSIL.

This clone was detected only once. The CDR3 sequence is CASSMRQGAKDTQYF. The CDR3 region has the DNA TGTGCCAGTAGTATGCGGCAGGGGGCTAAAGATACGCAGTATTTT. This rearrangement joins TRBV19 to TRBJ2-3; 8 bases match TRBD1. Trimming took 3 bases from V and 5 from J; bases not matched to a gene: 7. The CDR3 is 15 amino acids. Germline V gene data show CDR1 as LNHDA and CDR2 as SQIVND (reference sequence).

This clone came up many times. The CDR3, as DNA: TGCGCCAGCAGTCCGGTAGCGGGGGTAAGGGACGAGCAGTACTTC. It translates to CASSPVAGVRDEQYF. The chain couples TRBV5-1 to TRBJ2-7; 9 bases agree with TRBD2. V shed 5 bases and J 5 bases; nucleotides not matched to a gene: 11. Looked up from germline, CDR1 is SGHRS and CDR2 is YFSETQ. The CDR3 length is 15 residues.

The rearrangement joins TRBV9 to TRBJ1-1, with D possibly matching TRBD1 (5 bases). This CDR3 is 15 amino acids long. Germline V lookup: CDR1 SGDLS, CDR2 YYNGEE. V gave up 0 bases and J gave up 3 bases, with 12 bases separating them. CDR3: CASSVEPGSHTEAFF. For the CDR3, the DNA is TGTGCCAGCAGCGTAGAGCCAGGGTCGCACACTGAAGCTTTCTTT.

The V gene is TRBV4-3, the J gene TRBJ1-5; no clear D gene. Germline V lookup: CDR1 LGHNA, CDR2 YSLEER. Trimming shortened V by 3 bases and J by 3 bases, and 9 bases separated the two germline ends. This CDR3 is 14 amino acids long. CDR3 DNA sequence: TGCGCCAGCAGCCAGTCGGTAATCAATCAGCCCCAGCATTTT. Amino acid sequence: CASSQSVINQPQHF.